The 17 T cell receptor beta chains below all came from one sample that was sequenced in a study of shared clonotypes between healthy human individuals. This table comes from immunoSEQ multiplex PCR, and its TCRdb copy is limited to in-frame clones, with some not included. The sample has 2,500,000 or so clones, 80% to 95% seen once. The specimen sequenced was naive CD4+ T cells from PBMCs. The subset was: CD45RA+ positively selected. The source of these receptors is a young man in good health. Some clones in this sample may be carry-over from other donors' samples.

Comments on this clone: The same CDR3 also results from other DNA sequences found in this sample. The chain carries TRBV11-2 and TRBJ2-3; TRBD2 matches 9 bases. V lost 3 bases to trimming and J lost 0 bases; unmatched junction nucleotides: 1. CDR1 SGHAT and CDR2 FQNNGV come from the germline V gene. This CDR3 is 15 amino acids long. The CDR3 DNA follows: TGTGCCAGCAGCTTGCTAGCGGGGAGCACAGATACGCAGTATTTT. Amino acids: CASSLLAGSTDTQYF.

The genes are TRBV7-3 and TRBJ2-6, with TRBD2 matching over 10 bases. V lost 6 bases to trimming and J lost 1 base; unmatched junction nucleotides: 6. This CDR3 is built from 17 residues. Germline lookup yields CDR1 SGHTA and CDR2 FQGTGA. CDR3: CASSLAGGLSGANVLTF. The CDR3 region has the DNA TGTGCCAGCAGTTTAGCGGGAGGACTGTCTGGGGCCAACGTCCTGACTTTC.

This rearrangement joins TRBV12-5 to TRBJ2-1; 11 positions agree with TRBD2. CDR1 is LGHNT and CDR2 is FRNRAP in the germline V gene. CDR3 length equals 16 residues. Trimming at V came to 0 bases and at J to 9 bases, leaving 7 bases not matched to a gene. Here the CDR3 DNA reads TGTGCTAGTGGTTTGGTACCACTAGCGGGAGAGGGTGAGCAGTTCTTC. Its protein is CASGLVPLAGEGEQFF.

V and J are TRBV6-1 and TRBJ1-5; TRBD1 is a possible D gene (6 bases). The V end was cut by 6 bases, the J end by 4 bases, with 7 bases between. Germline CDR1 and CDR2: MNHNS and SASEGT. This CDR3 is built from 12 residues. The CDR3 reads CASRGGNQPQHF. The DNA of the CDR3 is TGTGCCAGCAGAGGGGGAAATCAGCCCCAGCATTTT.

As DNA, the CDR3 is TGTGCCAGCAGTTATACGGGGCGGGTCGGGCAGTACTTC. Translation gives CASSYTGRVGQYF. This chain joins TRBV6-5 and TRBJ2-7; tentatively, D is TRBD1 or TRBD2 (5 bases each). With 3 bases removed from V and 9 bases from J, the gap between germline ends came to 15 bases. The V gene's germline CDR1 is MNHEY and CDR2 SVGAGI. CDR3 length: 13 residues.

J is TRBJ2-7 and V is TRBV19, with D tentatively TRBD2 (6 bases). The CDR3 loop spans 13 amino acids. Germline V CDR1 and CDR2: LNHDA, SQIVND (reference sequence). Trimming pared 8 bases from V and 3 bases from J, leaving 14 bases between. The CDR3 sequence: CASGNTGVYEQYF. In DNA form, the CDR3 reads TGTGCCAGTGGGAACACGGGGGTCTACGAGCAGTACTTC.

The chain combines TRBV28 with TRBJ2-1, with 11 bases lining up with TRBD2. CDR1 is MDHEN, CDR2 SYDVKM, per germline. The CDR3 sequence is 16 residues long. The J segment lost 8 bases and the V segment lost 4 bases, leaving 10 bases of the junction unmatched. The DNA of the CDR3 is TGTGCCAGCAGTTCACTAGCGGGAGTCACGGGGGATGAGCAGTTCTTC. Its translation is CASSSLAGVTGDEQFF.

This chain joins TRBV2 and TRBJ2-7, with no clear D. The CDR3 sequence is 13 residues long. The V and J ends lost 5 bases and 0 bases respectively, with 8 bases between them. CDR1 is SNHLY and CDR2 is FYNNEI in the germline V gene. The CDR3 DNA is TGTGCCAGCAGTTGGCCTAGCTCCTACGAGCAGTACTTC. This codes for CASSWPSSYEQYF.

J is TRBJ2-3 and V is TRBV6-6; D is possibly TRBD2 (6 bases). This CDR3 has 16 amino acids. Trimming stripped 2 bases from V and 2 bases from J, with 14 bases between. Germline values: CDR1 MNHNY, CDR2 SVGAGI (reference sequence). The CDR3 DNA reads as TGTGCCAGCAGTTACGGATATAGCGGTTCCACAGATACGCAGTATTTT. Its protein product is CASSYGYSGSTDTQYF.

Concerning this clone itself: Other nucleotide sequences in the sample specify the same CDR3. The J gene is TRBJ2-5, the V gene TRBV2; D gene unclear. The germline CDR1 and CDR2 sequences are SNHLY and FYNNEI. This CDR3 comprises 11 residues. Trimming took off 5 bases at V and 2 bases at J, with 3 bases between the two ends. CDR3 region: CASSFQETQYF. CDR3 DNA: TGTGCCAGCAGTTTTCAAGAGACCCAGTACTTC.

V is TRBV6-6 and J is TRBJ1-3; TRBD1 agrees at 8 bases. The CDR3 is made up of 15 amino acids. The V gene end was trimmed by 6 bases and the J gene end by 0 bases; junction bases not matched to a gene: 4. Germline V gene lookup returns CDR1 MNHNY and CDR2 SVGAGI (reference sequence). The CDR3 DNA reads as TGTGCCAGCAGACCCCAGGGGGCCTCTGGAAACACCATATATTTT. It codes for CASRPQGASGNTIYF.

This clone was seen only once. The V and J genes are TRBV7-2 and TRBJ2-7, with D perhaps matching TRBD2 (6 bases). Trimming removed 4 bases at V and 0 bases at J, with 22 bases between. Germline assignment: CDR1 SGHTA and CDR2 FQGNSA. The CDR3 spans 18 residues. The CDR3, as DNA: TGTGCCAGCAGCTCTAAGCGCAGCCAAGCGGGCTACTCCTACGAGCAGTACTTC. Its translation is CASSSKRSQAGYSYEQYF.

The CDR3 reads CASSEEGTALTEAFF. DNA of the CDR3: TGTGCCAGCAGTGAAGAGGGCACCGCTCTCACTGAAGCTTTCTTT. The chain combines TRBV2 with TRBJ1-1; no reliable D call. V shed 1 base and J shed 4 bases, with 13 bases lying between them. Per germline, CDR1 SNHLY and CDR2 FYNNEI. The length of the CDR3 is 15 residues.

The chain couples TRBV7-9 to TRBJ2-1; D remains ambiguous. CDR3 length: 14 amino acids. Germline CDR1 reads SEHNR; CDR2 reads FQNEAQ (reference sequence). V was trimmed by 5 bases and J by 6 bases, leaving 14 bases between them. CDR3 DNA sequence: TGTGCCAGCAGCACCCAGGCGGCAGTCAATGAGCAGTTCTTC. It encodes CASSTQAAVNEQFF.

This chain joins TRBV2 and TRBJ2-2, with D perhaps TRBD2 (5 bases). The CDR3 sequence is 16 residues long. CDR1 is SNHLY and CDR2 is FYNNEI in the germline V gene. The ends were cut back, 4 bases at V and 1 base at J, with 13 bases in the middle. The CDR3: CASSVESGWNTGELFF. CDR3 bases: TGTGCCAGCAGTGTCGAGTCGGGGTGGAACACCGGGGAGCTGTTTTTT.

The J gene is TRBJ2-7, the V gene TRBV4-1, with a possible D match to TRBD2 (6 bases). Germline lookup yields CDR1 MGHRA and CDR2 YSYEKL. This CDR3 has 15 amino acids. Trimming shortened V by 4 bases and J by 3 bases, and 16 bases separated the two germline ends. This CDR3 is CASSRGSSVDYEQYF. In DNA, the CDR3 is TGCGCCAGCAGCCGTGGGTCTAGCGTTGACTACGAGCAGTACTTC.

This clone has a single count. The rearrangement uses TRBV5-4 and TRBJ2-2; 9 bases line up with TRBD2. Germline assignment: CDR1 SGHNT and CDR2 YYREEE (reference sequence). CDR3 size: 16 residues. J was trimmed by 6 bases and V by 0 bases; bases with no gene match: 6. The CDR3 loop is CASSLVGGRASGELFF. The DNA of the CDR3 is TGTGCCAGCAGCTTGGTGGGCGGGAGGGCCTCCGGGGAGCTGTTTTTT.